Below are 29 T cell receptor beta chains sequenced from a single sample in a study of PD-1 blockade in classical Hodgkin lymphoma. Sample time point: cycle 4 day 1 (C4D1), after 6 weeks of nivolumab. Brentuximab vedotin exposure varied among the patients, all of whom had relapsed after autologous stem cell transplantation. TCRdb's copy holds only in-frame clones and misses some; the assay was immunoSEQ multiplex PCR. Among over 50,000 clones listed, around nine tenths were seen once. Here the sequenced sample was peripheral blood mononuclear cells (PBMCs), taken before the fourth cycle of nivolumab. The receptors shown here come from a human donor with classical Hodgkin lymphoma.

The chain employs TRBV2 and TRBJ2-5; TRBD2 matches at 10 bases. V lost 8 bases to trimming and J lost 0 bases; unmatched junction nucleotides: 15. The CDR3 totals 18 residues. CDR1 is SNHLY and CDR2 is FYNNEI in the germline V gene. DNA for the CDR3: TGTGCCAGCGGATACCCAGCTAGCGGGAGCCGGTACCAAGAGACCCAGTACTTC. Amino acid sequence: CASGYPASGSRYQETQYF.

The count of this clone is one. The CDR3 reads CASSQEWGTDEQFF. In DNA form, the CDR3 reads TGTGCCAGCAGCCAAGAGTGGGGGACCGATGAGCAGTTCTTC. V usage is TRBV4-2 and J usage is TRBJ2-1; perhaps D is TRBD1 or TRBD2 (5 bases each). CDR3 length equals 14 residues. Germline CDR1 and CDR2: LGHNA and YNFKEQ. V shed 0 bases and J shed 8 bases, with 11 bases lying between them.

The chain uses TRBV15 and TRBJ2-1, with 9 bases that match TRBD2. Per the germline V gene, CDR1 is LNHNV and CDR2 is YYDKDF (reference sequence). V was clipped by 7 bases and J by 6 bases; unmatched bases: 4. This CDR3 region has 13 residues. As DNA, the CDR3 is TGTGCCACCAAGGCGGGAGGGCTCAATGAGCAGTTCTTC. Translating gives CATKAGGLNEQFF.

This chain connects TRBV6-1 to TRBJ2-7; 7 nucleotides align to TRBD2. Germline V CDR1 and CDR2: MNHNS, SASEGT. The CDR3 is 17 residues long. J lost 0 bases, V lost 4 bases, and 12 bases had no gene match. CDR3 nucleotides: TGTGCCAGCAGTGGGGATGTAGGGCGGGGGAGCTCCTACGAGCAGTACTTC. Its translation: CASSGDVGRGSSYEQYF.

The V call is TRBV7-6, the J call TRBJ1-4; possibly TRBD1 for D (6 bases). Deletions cut 5 bases from V and 0 bases from J, with 10 bases between. The CDR3 is 15 amino acids. The germline gives CDR1 SGHVS, CDR2 FNYEAQ. CDR3 DNA sequence: TGTGCCAGCAGCCCAGGGGTTGCAACTAATGAAAAACTGTTTTTT. Protein product: CASSPGVATNEKLFF.

The gene calls are TRBV27 and TRBJ2-7; D possibly corresponds to TRBD1 (5 bases). The germline CDR1 and CDR2 sequences are MNHEY and SMNVEV (reference sequence). The CDR3 length is 12 residues. The V gene lost 5 bases and the J gene lost 1 base, with 6 bases spanning the gap. In nucleotides, the CDR3 is TGTGCCAGCAGTGACAGATCCTACGAGCAGTACTTC. This codes for CASSDRSYEQYF.

This chain links TRBV6-5 with TRBJ2-3; TRBD2 agrees at 11 bases. V was pared by 8 bases and J by 14 bases, with 12 bases of the junction left unmatched. Germline loops: CDR1 MNHEY, CDR2 SVGAGI. The CDR3 contains 13 residues. The CDR3 loop is CASQGPLAGVRYF. In DNA, the CDR3 is TGTGCCAGCCAGGGGCCACTAGCGGGAGTTCGGTATTTT.

This chain joins TRBV19 and TRBJ2-1; TRBD2 aligns across 13 bases. V shed 8 bases and J 5 bases; nucleotides not matched to a gene: 9. This CDR3 comprises 16 residues. Per the germline V gene, CDR1 is LNHDA and CDR2 is SQIVND (reference sequence). The CDR3 sequence is CASHFPGLAGHNEQFF. Here the CDR3 DNA reads TGTGCCAGTCACTTCCCGGGACTAGCGGGGCACAATGAGCAGTTCTTC.

The chain links TRBV7-8 to TRBJ1-5; a possible D gene is TRBD1 (6 bases). Germline V gene lookup returns CDR1 SGHVS and CDR2 FQNEAQ. CDR3 length equals 18 residues. Between the trimmed V and J ends, which lost 5 bases and 2 bases, there was a span of 22 bases. The CDR3 sequence is CASSTSGGQGKGNQPQHF. Here the CDR3 DNA reads TGTGCCAGCAGCACCTCGGGGGGGCAGGGGAAAGGCAATCAGCCCCAGCATTTT.

Here the CDR3 DNA reads TGTGCCAGCAGCCCAAGGGACGGGCAAGAGACCCAGTACTTC. It translates to CASSPRDGQETQYF. This chain links TRBV5-4 with TRBJ2-5; D may match TRBD1 or TRBD2 (5 bases each). The CDR3 runs 14 residues. Germline V lookup: CDR1 SGHNT, CDR2 YYREEE (reference sequence). V gave up 4 bases and J gave up 2 bases, with 12 bases separating them.

This rearrangement joins TRBV7-9 to TRBJ2-2, with D hard to call. The germline V and J ends were trimmed by 5 bases and 1 base, with 8 bases remaining between them. Germline values: CDR1 SEHNR, CDR2 FQNEAQ (reference sequence). The CDR3 is 14 amino acids. DNA for the CDR3: TGTGCCAGCAGCCTGGACGGGAACACCGGGGAGCTGTTTTTT. It is translated as CASSLDGNTGELFF.

The chain couples TRBV15 to TRBJ2-7, with 7 bases matching TRBD1. Germline-derived CDR1 and CDR2 are LNHNV and YYDKDF (reference sequence). The CDR3 totals 14 residues. Unmatched junction bases numbered 3, after V lost 0 bases and J lost 4 bases. CDR3 loop: CATSRDLQGYEQYF. CDR3 DNA sequence: TGTGCCACCAGCAGAGATCTACAGGGGTACGAGCAGTACTTC.

The chain recombines TRBV28 with TRBJ1-2; perhaps TRBD1 as D (6 bases). This CDR3 comprises 15 residues. Trimming stripped 2 bases from V and 2 bases from J, with 12 bases between. The V gene's germline CDR1 is MDHEN and CDR2 SYDVKM. In nucleotides, the CDR3 is TGTGCCAGCAGTTTACGGACTGGGACAAACTATGGCTACACCTTC. It codes for CASSLRTGTNYGYTF.

The chain employs TRBV15 and TRBJ2-4; a possible D gene is TRBD2 (5 bases). Germline V gene data show CDR1 as LNHNV and CDR2 as YYDKDF (reference sequence). V was pared by 0 bases and J by 1 base, with 16 bases between. CDR3 length: 18 amino acids. CDR3 sequence (DNA): TGTGCCACCAGCAGAGATAGTGGAGGAATTGGGGCCAAAAACATTCAGTACTTC. It is translated as CATSRDSGGIGAKNIQYF.

The chain recombines TRBV15 with TRBJ2-1, with D possibly being TRBD2 (6 bases). CDR1 and CDR2 (germline): LNHNV, YYDKDF (reference sequence). This CDR3 is built from 13 residues. Trimming took off 5 bases at V and 8 bases at J, with 13 bases between the two ends. The DNA for the CDR3 is TGTGCCACCAGCCGCCGTCGGGGGTATGAGCAGTTCTTC. Amino acid sequence: CATSRRRGYEQFF. Complete variable domain (other parts from reference TRBV15 and TRBJ2-1): DAMVIQNPRYQVTQFGKPVTLSCSQTLNHNVMYWYQQKSSQAPKLLFHYYDKDFNNEADTPDNFQSRRPNTSFCFLDIRSPGLGDTAMYLCATSRRRGYEQFFGPGTRLTVL.

This chain joins TRBV28 and TRBJ2-7; D tentatively reads TRBD1 or TRBD2 (5 bases each). Trimming pared 5 bases from V and 0 bases from J, leaving 20 bases between. The CDR3 sequence is 17 residues long. Germline CDR1 is MDHEN and CDR2 is SYDVKM. CDR3 in amino acids: CASSLFWDAKSSYEQYF. The CDR3 region has the DNA TGTGCCAGCAGTCTTTTTTGGGACGCCAAGAGCTCCTACGAGCAGTACTTC.

This clone was detected only once. V gene TRBV6-6 combines with J gene TRBJ1-2; TRBD1 is a possible D gene (5 bases). V shed 2 bases and J shed 2 bases, with 12 bases lying between them. Germline V gives CDR1 MNHNY, CDR2 SVGAGI (reference sequence). There are 15 residues in the CDR3. The CDR3 nucleotides read TGTGCCAGCAGTTACGGTGGGGGAGTGAACTATGGCTACACCTTC. It codes for CASSYGGGVNYGYTF.

Judged by abundance, this clone is large. The rearrangement links TRBV27 to TRBJ1-2; 8 positions match TRBD1. V was pared by 8 bases and J by 2 bases, with 7 bases of the junction left unmatched. CDR3 length equals 14 residues. Germline assignment: CDR1 MNHEY and CDR2 SMNVEV (reference sequence). CDR3 nucleotide sequence: TGTGCCAGCCGTATCCAGGGGGCGAACTATGGCTACACCTTC. Protein: CASRIQGANYGYTF.

This chain uses TRBV5-4 with TRBJ2-1; weak D call: TRBD1 (5 bases). The ends were cut back, 3 bases at V and 4 bases at J, with 14 bases in the middle. CDR1 is SGHNT and CDR2 is YYREEE in the germline V gene (reference sequence). The CDR3 is 15 amino acids. Here the CDR3 DNA reads TGTGCCAGCAGCTATGGACACCAGTCATACAATGAGCAGTTCTTC. Protein product: CASSYGHQSYNEQFF. The whole variable domain, remainder taken from reference TRBV5-4 and TRBJ2-1, is ETGVTQSPTHLIKTRGQQVTLRCSSQSGHNTVSWYQQALGQGPQFIFQYYREEENGRGNFPPRFSGLQFPNYSSELNVNALELDDSALYLCASSYGHQSYNEQFFGPGTRLTVL.

CDR3: CASSSGNQPQHF. CDR3 coding DNA: TGTGCCAGCAGTTCGGGTAATCAGCCCCAGCATTTT. This chain uses TRBV6-1 with TRBJ1-5; D remains ambiguous. The CDR3 runs to 12 residues. Germline-derived CDR1 and CDR2 are MNHNS and SASEGT. The V end lost 5 bases, the J end lost 4 bases, and 6 bases lay between the germline ends.

The V and J genes are TRBV5-1 and TRBJ2-2; weak D call: TRBD1 (5 bases). The V gene lost 3 bases and the J gene lost 6 bases, with 9 bases spanning the gap. This CDR3 has 13 amino acids. Looked up from germline, CDR1 is SGHRS and CDR2 is YFSETQ. The CDR3 nucleotides are TGCGCCAGCAGCTCCCTGACAGCCGGGGAGCTGTTTTTT. It encodes CASSSLTAGELFF.

V usage is TRBV13 and J usage is TRBJ1-5; D is ambiguous. From germline, CDR1 is PRHDT and CDR2 FYEKMQ (reference sequence). V shed 0 bases and J shed 3 bases, with 3 bases lying between them. This CDR3 has 13 residues. This chain's CDR3 is CASSLGSNQPQHF. CDR3 bases: TGTGCCAGCAGCTTAGGGTCCAATCAGCCCCAGCATTTT.

This chain links TRBV27 with TRBJ2-7; D ambiguous. Germline V gene sequence: CDR1 MNHEY, CDR2 SMNVEV (reference sequence). The CDR3 runs to 14 residues. V shed 2 bases and J shed 1 base, with 9 bases lying between them. The CDR3 loop reads CASSLSAGSYEQYF. The CDR3 DNA reads as TGTGCCAGCAGTTTAAGCGCAGGTTCCTACGAGCAGTACTTC.

The chain joins TRBV7-6 to TRBJ2-2; unclear D gene. The CDR3 contains 14 residues. Looked up from germline, CDR1 is SGHVS and CDR2 is FNYEAQ. Trimming pared 4 bases from V and 3 bases from J, leaving 9 bases between. The CDR3 here is CASSSPVDTGELFF. In DNA form, the CDR3 reads TGTGCCAGCAGCTCCCCGGTGGACACCGGGGAGCTGTTTTTT.

V gene TRBV5-4 combines with J gene TRBJ2-1; tentative D call: TRBD1 (7 bases). The CDR3 has 14 amino acids. The V gene's germline CDR1 is SGHNT and CDR2 YYREEE (reference sequence). Trimming removed 0 bases at V and 9 bases at J, with 13 bases between. CDR3 amino acids: CASSLAAGGLEQFF. As DNA, the CDR3 is TGTGCCAGCAGCTTGGCCGCAGGGGGACTTGAGCAGTTCTTC.

The J gene is TRBJ1-2, the V gene TRBV19, with D possibly matching TRBD1 (6 bases). Trimming left V 6 bases short and J 4 bases short, with 18 bases between. Germline CDR1 LNHDA, CDR2 SQIVND (reference sequence). This CDR3 is built from 15 residues. The CDR3 sequence is CASSASIRGGYGYTF. The CDR3 DNA reads as TGTGCCAGTAGCGCCTCAATCAGGGGCGGCTATGGCTACACCTTC. Using reference TRBV19 and TRBJ1-2 for the parts outside the CDR3, the full variable domain is DGGITQSPKYLFRKEGQNVTLSCEQNLNHDAMYWYRQDPGQGLRLIYYSQIVNDFQKGDIAEGYSVSREKKESFPLTVTSAQKNPTAFYLCASSASIRGGYGYTFGSGTRLTVV.

A note on this clone: The junction and the germline gene differ at one end; a read error may be behind it. The V call is TRBV7-7, the J call TRBJ2-1, with D perhaps matching TRBD1 (6 bases). The CDR3 sequence is 13 residues long. Looked up from germline, CDR1 is SSHAT and CDR2 is FNYEAQ (reference sequence). This CDR3 is CASSLGGPNEQFF. In nucleotides, the CDR3 is TGTGCTAGCAGCTTAGGGGGACCTAATGAGCAGTTCTTC.

This rearrangement joins TRBV5-1 to TRBJ2-5; 9 nucleotides agree with TRBD2. The V and J ends lost 5 bases and 2 bases, in that order; junction bases with no gene match: 10. There are 16 residues in the CDR3. In germline, CDR1 is SGHRS, CDR2 YFSETQ. CDR3 DNA: TGCGCCAGCAGTCCTAGGCCTAGCGGGGTACAAGAGACCCAGTACTTC. Translated, it gives CASSPRPSGVQETQYF.

This chain joins TRBV7-9 and TRBJ1-1; no clear D gene. Germline V gene lookup returns CDR1 SEHNR and CDR2 FQNEAQ (reference sequence). This CDR3 comprises 13 residues. V was shortened by 6 bases and J by 1 base, with 9 bases between the two germline ends. CDR3 DNA: TGTGCCAGCAGAGTAACGGGGAACACTGAAGCTTTCTTT. Residues: CASRVTGNTEAFF.